This T cell receptor beta chain was obtained from a study of blood T cell repertoires in COVID-19. Study summary: The analysed material was cDNA or gDNA that came from T cells, B-cell-depleted T cells, or PBMCs.

V was shortened by 4 bases and J by 4 bases, with 13 bases between the two germline ends. The germline V gene has CDR1 LGHDT and CDR2 YNNKEL (reference sequence). The length of the CDR3 is 15 residues. TCRdb's copy holds only in-frame clones and misses some; the assay was immunoSEQ multiplex PCR. This sample has 210,000 or so clones, with about 84% found just once. The TCR sequence derives from a woman aged 80 or over with COVID-19, enrolled during active disease. This chain uses TRBV3-1 (or the pseudogene TRBV3-2) with TRBJ2-2; D possibly corresponds to TRBD2 (6 bases). Input material: peripheral blood. DNA of the CDR3: TGTGCCAGCAGCCGATTAGCGGAAACCACCGGGGAGCTGTTTTTT. This gives the protein CASSRLAETTGELFF.